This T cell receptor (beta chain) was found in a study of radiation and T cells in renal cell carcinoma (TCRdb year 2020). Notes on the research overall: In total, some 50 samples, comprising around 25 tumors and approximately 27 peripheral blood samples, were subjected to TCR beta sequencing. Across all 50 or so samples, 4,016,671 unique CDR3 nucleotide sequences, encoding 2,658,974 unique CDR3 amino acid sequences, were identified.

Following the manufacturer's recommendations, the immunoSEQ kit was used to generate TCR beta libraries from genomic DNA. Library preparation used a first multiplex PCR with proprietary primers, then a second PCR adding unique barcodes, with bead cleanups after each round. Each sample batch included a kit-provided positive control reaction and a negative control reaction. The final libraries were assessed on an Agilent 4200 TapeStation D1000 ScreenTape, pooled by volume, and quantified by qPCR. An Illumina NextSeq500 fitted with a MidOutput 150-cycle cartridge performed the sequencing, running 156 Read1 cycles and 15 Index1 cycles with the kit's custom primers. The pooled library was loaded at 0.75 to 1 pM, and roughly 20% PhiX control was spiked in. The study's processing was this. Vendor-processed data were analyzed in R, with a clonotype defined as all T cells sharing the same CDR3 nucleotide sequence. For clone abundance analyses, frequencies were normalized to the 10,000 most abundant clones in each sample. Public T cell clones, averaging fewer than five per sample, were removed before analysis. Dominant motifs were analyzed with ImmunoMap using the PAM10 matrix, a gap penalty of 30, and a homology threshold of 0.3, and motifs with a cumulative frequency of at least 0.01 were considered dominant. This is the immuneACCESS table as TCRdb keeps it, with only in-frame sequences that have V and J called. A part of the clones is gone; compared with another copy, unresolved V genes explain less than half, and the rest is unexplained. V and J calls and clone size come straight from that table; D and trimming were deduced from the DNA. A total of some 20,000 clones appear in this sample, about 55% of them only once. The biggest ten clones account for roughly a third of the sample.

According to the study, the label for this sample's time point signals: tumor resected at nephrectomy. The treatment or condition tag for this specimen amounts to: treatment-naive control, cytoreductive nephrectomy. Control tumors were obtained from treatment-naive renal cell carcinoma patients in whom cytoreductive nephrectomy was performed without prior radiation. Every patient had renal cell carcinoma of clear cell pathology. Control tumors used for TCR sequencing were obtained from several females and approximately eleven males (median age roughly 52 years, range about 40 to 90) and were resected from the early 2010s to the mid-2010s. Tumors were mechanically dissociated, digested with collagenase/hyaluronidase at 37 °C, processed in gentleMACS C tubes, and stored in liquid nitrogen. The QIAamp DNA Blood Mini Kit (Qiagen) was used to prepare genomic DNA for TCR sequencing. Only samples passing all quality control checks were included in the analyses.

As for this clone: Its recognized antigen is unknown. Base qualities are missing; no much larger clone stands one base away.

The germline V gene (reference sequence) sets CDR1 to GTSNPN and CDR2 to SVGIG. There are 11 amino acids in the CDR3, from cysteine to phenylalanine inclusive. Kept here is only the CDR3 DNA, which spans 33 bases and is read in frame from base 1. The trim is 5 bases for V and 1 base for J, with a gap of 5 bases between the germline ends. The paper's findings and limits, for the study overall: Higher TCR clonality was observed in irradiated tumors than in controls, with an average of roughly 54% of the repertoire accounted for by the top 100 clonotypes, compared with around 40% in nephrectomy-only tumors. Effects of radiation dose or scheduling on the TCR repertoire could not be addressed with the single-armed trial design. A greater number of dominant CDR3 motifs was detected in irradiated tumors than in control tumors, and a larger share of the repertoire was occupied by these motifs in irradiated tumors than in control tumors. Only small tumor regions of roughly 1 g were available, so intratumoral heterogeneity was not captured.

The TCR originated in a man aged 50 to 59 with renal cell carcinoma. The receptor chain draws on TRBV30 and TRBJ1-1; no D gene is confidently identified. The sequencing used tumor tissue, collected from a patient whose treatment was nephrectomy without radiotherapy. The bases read TGTGCCTGGGCATGGAACACTGAAGCTTTCTTT. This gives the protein CAWAWNTEAFF. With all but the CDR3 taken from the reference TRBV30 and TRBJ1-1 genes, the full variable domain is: SQTIHQWPATLVQPVGSPLSLECTVEGTSNPNLYWYRQAAGRGLQLLFYSVGIGQISSEVPQNLSASRPQDRQFILSSKKLLLSDSGFYLCAWAWNTEAFFGQGTRLTVV.